This T cell receptor (beta chain) came from a study of T cell repertoires in cytomegalovirus infection. Study-wide background: Selection of CMV epitopes for the study included recently identified HLA-C-restricted and well-studied HLA-B-restricted ones. Public TCR beta signatures indicated both CMV infection and matching HLA type. Study results and caveats: Dominant in the ex vivo response were TCR beta clonotypes restricted by HLA-C and specific for CMV. CMV carriers with the relevant HLA were identified by cumulative public TCR beta family frequency.

The CDR3 covers 16 residues. The V end lost 1 base, the J end lost 7 bases, and 16 bases lay between the germline ends. As for this clonotype: Its antigen is unidentified.

TCRdb reprocessed the reads via MiXCR and lists one record per CDR3 protein. The sample consists of hundreds of thousands of distinct CDR3 sequences, 42% of them appearing once. The source of this sequence is a human donor in good health (CMV status not recorded). Some clones in this sample may be carry-over from other donors' samples. Specimen: cultured PBMCs, collected from culture after CMV antigen stimulation. The chain combines TRBV12-3 or TRBV12-4 with TRBJ2-2; unclear D gene. The CDR3 loop is CASSLVLWADDGELFF. The CDR3, as DNA: TGTGCCAGCAGTTTAGTTCTTTGGGCGGATGACGGGGAGCTGTTTTTT.